The present TCR beta chain was sequenced within a study of blood T cell repertoires in COVID-19. Study-level background: The United States, Italy and Spain were the sources of the acute and convalescent COVID-19 samples.

Assay used: immunoSEQ multiplex PCR; TCRdb lists only in-frame clones, some missing. The repertoire holds just over 350,000 clones, with roughly 90% as singletons. In Seattle, patients joined the study during active infection and were tracked longitudinally. Germline CDR1 and CDR2: SGHTA and FQGTGA. The CDR3 is 12 residues long. The V gene end was trimmed by 5 bases and the J gene end by 13 bases; junction bases not matched to a gene: 6. This chain uses TRBV7-3 with TRBJ1-4; 8 bases map to TRBD1. Material: peripheral blood. The TCR originated in a woman aged 55-70 years with COVID-19, enrolled during active disease. The chain's CDR3 is CASSTGQGPLFF. The CDR3 nucleotides read TGTGCCAGCAGCACTGGACAGGGTCCACTGTTTTTT.